What follows are 30 T cell receptor beta chains derived from one specimen sequenced in a study of shared clonotypes between healthy human individuals. The method was immunoSEQ multiplex PCR; TCRdb's version includes in-frame clones alone and lacks a portion of them. The sample includes approximately 340,000 clones, roughly 70% seen only once; the top ten take around a tenth. The sequenced material came from memory CD4+ T cells sorted from blood. Subset specified: CD45RA-negative fraction. The receptors derive from a man aged 25 to 40 in good health.

This sequence joins TRBV12-5 and TRBJ2-5; 8 bases agree with TRBD2. The CDR3 has 17 amino acids. CDR1 is LGHNT, CDR2 FRNRAP, per germline. V gave up 0 bases and J gave up 4 bases; unmatched junction bases: 10. CDR3 in amino acids: CASGLVLSAGGGETQYF. The CDR3 coding sequence is TGTGCTAGTGGTTTGGTACTCTCGGCGGGAGGCGGAGAGACCCAGTACTTC.

The chain joins TRBV7-8 to TRBJ2-3, with a weak D call TRBD1 (8 bases). Germline V gene data show CDR1 as SGHVS and CDR2 as FQNEAQ. The V end was cut by 5 bases, the J end by 2 bases, with 17 bases between. This CDR3 is built from 16 residues. The CDR3 nucleotides are TGTGCCAGCAGCCCTGGGGGGGGACAGGTCACAGATACGCAGTATTTT. It is translated as CASSPGGGQVTDTQYF.

V gene TRBV6-1 combines with J gene TRBJ2-1; a possible D gene is TRBD2 (6 bases). The CDR3 contains 14 residues. Germline CDR1 MNHNS, CDR2 SASEGT. V was trimmed by 5 bases and J by 10 bases, leaving 18 bases between them. DNA for the CDR3: TGTGCCAGCAGTCTGGGACCCACGGCGGGAGAGCAGTTCTTC. Translated: CASSLGPTAGEQFF.

The chain carries TRBV30 and TRBJ1-1; 9 nucleotides agree with TRBD1. The V segment lost 3 bases and the J segment 11 bases; nucleotides outside the gene matches: 7. CDR3 size: 12 residues. From germline, CDR1 is GTSNPN and CDR2 SVGIG (reference sequence). The CDR3 loop is CAWRHGTGKAFF. The CDR3 DNA reads TGTGCCTGGAGGCACGGGACAGGGAAGGCTTTCTTT.

The V call is TRBV4-1, the J call TRBJ2-1; D is perhaps TRBD2 (6 bases). Trimming cost V 2 bases and J 6 bases, with 11 bases left between them. CDR1 and CDR2 from the germline V gene are MGHRA and YSYEKL. The CDR3 runs to 14 residues. In nucleotides, the CDR3 is TGCGCCAGCAGCCAACAACTAGCCTCCAATGAGCAGTTCTTC. Translated: CASSQQLASNEQFF.

J is TRBJ2-4 and V is TRBV2; D is undetermined. Trimming removed 5 bases at V and 0 bases at J, with 5 bases between. CDR3 length equals 13 residues. CDR1 is SNHLY, CDR2 FYNNEI, per germline. CDR3 nucleotides: TGTGCCAGCAGTCCCTTAGCCAAAAACATTCAGTACTTC. It specifies CASSPLAKNIQYF.

Only one count was recorded for this clone. The chain uses TRBV7-9 and TRBJ2-6; 9 bases fit TRBD1. The length of the CDR3 is 15 residues. Trimming at V came to 0 bases and at J to 10 bases, leaving 4 bases not matched to a gene. Germline assignment: CDR1 SEHNR and CDR2 FQNEAQ (reference sequence). The CDR3 loop is CASSLAGTGINVLTF. In DNA form, the CDR3 reads TGTGCCAGCAGCTTAGCCGGGACAGGGATAAACGTCCTGACTTTC.

This clone was observed a few times. At one end the junction does not follow the germline gene, possibly because of a read error. The genes are TRBV7-9 and TRBJ2-1, with D perhaps matching TRBD2 (6 bases). CDR1 SEHNR and CDR2 FQNEAQ come from the germline V gene (reference sequence). The CDR3 has 13 amino acids. CDR3 in DNA: TGTGCCAGCAGGTTAGGTAGCGGCAATGAGCAGTTCTTC. As protein: CASRLGSGNEQFF.

The chain uses TRBV5-4 and TRBJ1-2, with 8 bases fitting TRBD1. The CDR3 length is 14 residues. V trimming: 4 bases; J trimming: 1 base; junction bases outside the gene matches: 3. In germline, CDR1 is SGHNT, CDR2 YYREEE (reference sequence). The CDR3 DNA follows: TGTGCCAGCAGCCTAGGACAGGGTAACTATGGCTACACCTTC. It is translated as CASSLGQGNYGYTF.

In DNA, the CDR3 is TGCAGCGGCCTAGCGGGGGGCGTTGGGGCTCCGTTCTTC. It encodes CSGLAGGVGAPFF. The J gene is TRBJ2-1, the V gene TRBV29-1; the match to TRBD2 covers 11 bases. V dropped 7 bases and J dropped 15; count of bases not matched to a gene: 14. The germline V gene encodes CDR1 SQVTM and CDR2 ANQGSEA. The CDR3 is made up of 13 amino acids.

This chain connects TRBV6-5 to TRBJ1-2; possible D gene TRBD1, 5 bases. The V end was cut by 8 bases, the J end by 8 bases, with 21 bases between. Germline V gene data show CDR1 as MNHEY and CDR2 as SVGAGI. This CDR3 region has 14 residues. The CDR3 sequence: CASQVSGSVGGYTF. The CDR3 nucleotides read TGTGCCAGCCAGGTATCAGGGTCAGTCGGCGGCTACACCTTC.

This clone has only a few counts. V and J are TRBV6-5 and TRBJ2-1; 8 bases align to TRBD1. Germline values: CDR1 MNHEY, CDR2 SVGAGI. This CDR3 is 13 amino acids long. The junction had 7 bases not matched to a gene; V was cut back by 8 bases and J by 7 bases. The CDR3 is CASRPGGANEQFF. The CDR3 DNA reads TGTGCCAGCCGCCCAGGGGGCGCGAATGAGCAGTTCTTC.

Worth noting for this clone: The sample holds other DNA sequences that translate to the same CDR3. The CDR3 spells CAWSVSLYEQYF. DNA for the CDR3: TGTGCCTGGAGTGTATCCCTTTACGAGCAGTACTTC. This chain connects TRBV30 to TRBJ2-7; no firm D call. CDR1 GTSNPN and CDR2 SVGIG come from the germline V gene (reference sequence). Trimming removed 0 bases at V and 4 bases at J, with 7 bases between. This CDR3 has 12 amino acids. Together with reference TRBV30 and TRBJ2-7, the CDR3 gives the full variable domain: SQTIHQWPATLVQPVGSPLSLECTVEGTSNPNLYWYRQAAGRGLQLLFYSVGIGQISSEVPQNLSASRPQDRQFILSSKKLLLSDSGFYLCAWSVSLYEQYFGPGTRLTVT.

The V and J genes are TRBV7-2 and TRBJ2-1; 14 nucleotides line up with TRBD2. The CDR3 consists of 15 residues. Germline values: CDR1 SGHTA, CDR2 FQGNSA. The ends lost 6 bases at V and 8 bases at J; junction bases unmatched: 6. Written as DNA, the CDR3 is TGTGCCAGCAGTTATAGACTAGCGGGAGGGCATGAGCAGTTCTTC. The encoded protein is CASSYRLAGGHEQFF.

The chain couples TRBV28 to TRBJ2-7; TRBD2 might be the D (5 bases). CDR1 and CDR2 from the germline V gene are MDHEN and SYDVKM. The CDR3 is 11 residues long. The ends were cut back, 7 bases at V and 6 bases at J, with 10 bases in the middle. CDR3 protein: CASKRITEQYF. The DNA for the CDR3 is TGTGCCAGCAAGCGGATCACCGAGCAGTACTTC.

This clone was counted once. The CDR3 DNA reads TGTGCCAGCAGTGACAGGCCCCGGGGGCGAGAAAAACTGTTTTTT. Its protein product is CASSDRPRGREKLFF. The chain uses TRBV25-1 and TRBJ1-4, with D possibly being TRBD1 (6 bases). Trimming shortened V by 3 bases and J by 8 bases, and 16 bases separated the two germline ends. The germline V gene encodes CDR1 MGHDK and CDR2 SYGVNS. The CDR3 has 15 residues.

This clone was seen a few times. This chain joins TRBV7-7 and TRBJ2-1; 10 bases match TRBD2. Germline assignment: CDR1 SSHAT and CDR2 FNYEAQ (reference sequence). The CDR3 has 15 residues. The trim removed 1 base at V and 8 bases at J, leaving 5 bases unmatched. CDR3 residues: CASSLGSGGRDEQFF. The CDR3 DNA is TGTGCCAGCAGCTTAGGTAGCGGGGGGCGGGATGAGCAGTTCTTC.

The J gene is TRBJ2-7, the V gene TRBV7-8, with 8 bases identical to TRBD2. This CDR3 has 17 amino acids. V gave up 5 bases and J gave up 6 bases; unmatched junction bases: 18. CDR1 and CDR2 from the germline V gene are SGHVS and FQNEAQ. The CDR3: CASSPGIETSDAGEQYF. The CDR3 coding sequence is TGTGCCAGCAGCCCCGGCATAGAGACTAGCGATGCAGGCGAGCAGTACTTC.

CDR3 coding DNA: TGTGCCAGCCGCTCACAGCAGGGGCTTGGCTACACCTTC. Amino acid sequence: CASRSQQGLGYTF. The rearrangement uses TRBV2 and TRBJ1-2, with TRBD1 as a possible D gene (6 bases). V was pared by 8 bases and J by 7 bases, with 17 bases between. Per the germline V gene, CDR1 is SNHLY and CDR2 is FYNNEI. This CDR3 has 13 residues.

The genes are TRBV9 and TRBJ2-1, with 9 bases matching TRBD1. J lost 8 bases, V lost 3 bases, and 9 bases had no gene match. Germline CDR1 reads SGDLS; CDR2 reads YYNGEE. This CDR3 region has 15 residues. CDR3 loop: CASSAAGTGMDEQFF. For the CDR3, the DNA is TGTGCCAGCAGCGCCGCCGGGACAGGGATGGATGAGCAGTTCTTC.

The V and J genes are TRBV5-8 and TRBJ2-1, with TRBD1 matching over 10 bases. Germline assignment: CDR1 SGHTS and CDR2 YDEGEE. The CDR3 consists of 16 residues. J was trimmed by 2 bases and V by 1 base; bases with no gene match: 3. The CDR3 DNA reads TGTGCCAGCAGCTTGTGGACAGGGGGGACCTACAATGAGCAGTTCTTC. Its translation: CASSLWTGGTYNEQFF.

The V call is TRBV11-2, the J call TRBJ2-7; D is ambiguous. V was shortened by 1 base and J by 0 bases, with 10 bases between the two germline ends. CDR3 length: 15 amino acids. CDR1 SGHAT and CDR2 FQNNGV come from the germline V gene. CDR3 bases: TGTGCCAGCAGCTTAGGGACGAGGAGCTCCTACGAGCAGTACTTC. It translates to CASSLGTRSSYEQYF.

The J gene is TRBJ1-1, the V gene TRBV30; D unclear. Germline V gives CDR1 GTSNPN, CDR2 SVGIG (reference sequence). Trimming pared 3 bases from V and 1 base from J, leaving 9 bases between. The CDR3 contains 13 residues. The CDR3 spells CAWRSYGNTEAFF. CDR3 sequence (DNA): TGTGCCTGGAGATCCTACGGGAACACTGAAGCTTTCTTT.

This clone was found once. The CDR3 loop reads CASSQGAGNTIYF. Here the CDR3 DNA reads TGTGCCAGTAGCCAGGGGGCTGGAAACACCATATATTTT. This chain connects TRBV19 to TRBJ1-3; TRBD1 matches at 7 bases. The CDR3 sequence is 13 residues long. Germline V gene sequence: CDR1 LNHDA, CDR2 SQIVND (reference sequence). Unmatched junction bases numbered 1, after V lost 6 bases and J lost 2 bases.

The chain has TRBV7-2 and TRBJ2-5, with D possibly TRBD2 on 5 matching bases. CDR3 length: 14 amino acids. Trimming removed 5 bases from V and 5 bases from J, with 15 bases in between. Germline V gives CDR1 SGHTA, CDR2 FQGNSA. The CDR3 protein is CASSPSFSGETQYF. CDR3 DNA: TGTGCCAGCAGCCCTAGCTTTTCGGGGGAGACCCAGTACTTC. The full variable domain, completed using reference TRBV7-2 and TRBJ2-5, is GAGVSQSPSNKVTEKGKDVELRCDPISGHTALYWYRQSLGQGLEFLIYFQGNSAPDKSGLPSDRFSAERTGGSVSTLTIQRTQQEDSAVYLCASSPSFSGETQYFGPGTRLLVL.

V and J are TRBV13 and TRBJ2-3, with 11 bases fitting TRBD2. Germline loops: CDR1 PRHDT, CDR2 FYEKMQ (reference sequence). The V segment lost 8 bases and the J segment 6 bases; nucleotides outside the gene matches: 7. The length of the CDR3 is 14 residues. CDR3 DNA sequence: TGTGCCAGCGGGCTGACTAGCGGGGCGGATACGCAGTATTTT. It codes for CASGLTSGADTQYF.

V gene TRBV6-1 combines with J gene TRBJ2-1; 9 positions match TRBD1. The CDR3 loop spans 15 amino acids. The J segment lost 9 bases and the V segment lost 2 bases, leaving 8 bases of the junction unmatched. Germline CDR1 is MNHNS and CDR2 is SASEGT. The CDR3 region has the DNA TGTGCCAGCAGTGAACTAGGACAGGGGAGCGGTGAGCAGTTCTTC. Translation gives CASSELGQGSGEQFF.

The chain recombines TRBV5-1 with TRBJ1-1; D remains unclear. With 0 bases removed from V and 6 bases from J, the gap between germline ends came to 12 bases. The CDR3 length is 14 residues. Germline assignment: CDR1 SGHRS and CDR2 YFSETQ. CDR3 residues: CASSLGTTRSEAFF. CDR3 nucleotide sequence: TGCGCCAGCAGCTTGGGAACCACGAGGTCTGAAGCTTTCTTT.

The chain combines TRBV25-1 with TRBJ2-1, with 12 positions matching TRBD2. The CDR3 loop spans 15 amino acids. The V gene's germline CDR1 is MGHDK and CDR2 SYGVNS. The V segment lost 4 bases and the J segment 8 bases; nucleotides outside the gene matches: 6. The CDR3 DNA reads as TGTGCCAGCAGTGGAGGACTAGCGGGACATTATGAGCAGTTCTTC. Protein sequence: CASSGGLAGHYEQFF.

This chain connects TRBV6-1 to TRBJ1-1; maybe TRBD1 (6 bases). From germline, CDR1 is MNHNS and CDR2 SASEGT. Trimming removed 4 bases from V and 7 bases from J, with 19 bases in between. This CDR3 is built from 15 residues. DNA of the CDR3: TGTGCCAGCAGTGTCCTGGACAGCCTACAGGGTGAAGCTTTCTTT. Translated, it gives CASSVLDSLQGEAFF.